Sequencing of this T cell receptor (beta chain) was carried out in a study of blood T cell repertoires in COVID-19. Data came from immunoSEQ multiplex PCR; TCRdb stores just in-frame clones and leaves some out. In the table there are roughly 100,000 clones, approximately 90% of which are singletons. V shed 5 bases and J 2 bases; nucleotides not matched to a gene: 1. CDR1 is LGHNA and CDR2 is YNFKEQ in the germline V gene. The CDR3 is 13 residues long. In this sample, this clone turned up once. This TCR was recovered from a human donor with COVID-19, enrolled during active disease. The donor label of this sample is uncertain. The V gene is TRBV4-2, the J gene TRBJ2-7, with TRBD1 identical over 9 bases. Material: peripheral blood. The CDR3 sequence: CASSNRGPYEQYF. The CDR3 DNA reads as TGTGCCAGCAGCAACAGGGGGCCCTACGAGCAGTACTTC.